What follows are 28 T cell receptor beta chains derived from one specimen sequenced in a study of CD8 T cells in Susac syndrome (dated by TCRdb to about 2019). The method was the immunoSEQ multiplex PCR assay. RNA was extracted with the RNeasy kit and roughly 0.5 to 1 ug was reverse transcribed using random hexamers. TCRdb trimmed public reads at Q25 via fastp, called clones via MiXCR and kept in-frame beta chains. Rows with a matching CDR3 protein are joined into one entry that keeps the most common DNA and genes. This sample has 180,000 or so distinct CDR3 sequences in its table, and around 94% of those were observed once. About 0.1% of the sample is in the top ten clones. Material: CD4+ T cells from PBMCs. These receptors all come from a human donor with Susac syndrome.

The rearrangement links TRBV20-1 to TRBJ1-1; 9 nucleotides line up with TRBD1. The length of the CDR3 is 16 residues. Germline V gene sequence: CDR1 DFQATT, CDR2 SNEGSKA (reference sequence). With V trimmed by 3 bases and J by 1 base, 9 bases remained unmatched. The CDR3 coding sequence is TGCAGTGCTAGTGTACCGGGACAGGGACCGAACACTGAAGCTTTCTTT. This codes for CSASVPGQGPNTEAFF.

J is TRBJ2-7 and V is TRBV5-6; 9 bases fit TRBD1. CDR3 length: 14 amino acids. J lost 10 bases, V lost 3 bases, and 11 bases had no gene match. The germline gives CDR1 SGHDT, CDR2 YYEEEE. The CDR3 loop reads CASSWGTGKGPQYF. The DNA of the CDR3 is TGTGCCAGCAGCTGGGGGACAGGGAAGGGGCCACAGTACTTC. The full variable domain, in which reference TRBV5-6 and TRBJ2-7 provide the parts outside the CDR3, is DAGVTQSPTHLIKTRGQQVTLRCSPKSGHDTVSWYQQALGQGPQFIFQYYEEEERQRGNFPDRFSGHQFPNYSSELNVNALLLGDSALYLCASSWGTGKGPQYFGPGTRLTVT.

The chain recombines TRBV6-5 with TRBJ2-3; no clear D. Germline CDR1 reads MNHEY; CDR2 reads SVGAGI. Trimming took off 7 bases at V and 5 bases at J, with 13 bases between the two ends. The CDR3 is 13 residues long. The CDR3, as DNA: TGTGCCAGCATGGTACAGTTCGGAGATACGCAGTATTTT. Its translation: CASMVQFGDTQYF.

The rearrangement uses TRBV27 and TRBJ2-2; 10 positions match TRBD2. J was trimmed by 3 bases and V by 5 bases; bases with no gene match: 6. The CDR3 covers 16 residues. CDR1 and CDR2 (germline): MNHEY, SMNVEV (reference sequence). This CDR3 reads CASSPGSGRDTGELFF. The DNA of the CDR3 is TGTGCCAGCAGTCCCGGGAGCGGGAGGGACACCGGGGAGCTGTTTTTT.

The J gene is TRBJ1-3, the V gene TRBV4-2; 8 positions match TRBD1. The CDR3 sequence is 20 residues long. CDR1 and CDR2 from the germline V gene are LGHNA and YNFKEQ. V shed 0 bases, J shed 0 bases, and the junction held 13 bases outside the gene matches. The CDR3 coding sequence is TGTGCCAGCAGCCAAGAACTCCCGGCCGCGGACAGGGCCTCTGGAAACACCATATATTTT. Protein product: CASSQELPAADRASGNTIYF.

The sample holds one count of this clonotype. This chain uses TRBV30 with TRBJ1-2; the D is unclear. This CDR3 region has 12 residues. The germline V and J ends were trimmed by 2 bases and 10 bases, with 14 bases remaining between them. CDR1 is GTSNPN, CDR2 SVGIG, per germline (reference sequence). The CDR3 coding sequence is TGTGCCTGGAGTATGGCGCTGGATCCCTACACCTTC. Encoded protein: CAWSMALDPYTF.

This rearrangement joins TRBV30 to TRBJ2-7; D may be TRBD1 or TRBD2 (5 bases each). V dropped 4 bases and J dropped 4 bases, with 14 bases sitting between them. In germline, CDR1 is GTSNPN, CDR2 SVGIG (reference sequence). The CDR3 spans 13 residues. In DNA, the CDR3 is TGTGCCTGGACGACGGGACCTCTATACGAGCAGTACTTC. Protein: CAWTTGPLYEQYF.

The genes are TRBV19 and TRBJ2-6, with a tentative D call TRBD1 (5 bases). The germline V gene has CDR1 LNHDA and CDR2 SQIVND (reference sequence). V lost 4 bases, J lost 0 bases, and 10 bases lay in between. This CDR3 has 16 residues. CDR3 in amino acids: CASSKDRDSGANVLTF. The CDR3 DNA reads TGTGCCAGTAGTAAAGACAGAGACTCTGGGGCCAACGTCCTGACTTTC.

V usage is TRBV7-9 and J usage is TRBJ2-1; D is undetermined. Trimming left V 5 bases short and J 10 bases short, with 3 bases between. This CDR3 has 9 residues. The germline CDR1 and CDR2 sequences are SEHNR and FQNEAQ (reference sequence). This CDR3 reads CASSREQFF. DNA of the CDR3: TGTGCCAGCAGCCGCGAGCAGTTCTTC.

J is TRBJ2-1 and V is TRBV28, with 7 bases aligning to TRBD2. The CDR3 sequence is 17 residues long. J gave up 12 bases and V 5 bases, and 22 bases lay outside the gene matches. The germline CDR1 and CDR2 sequences are MDHEN and SYDVKM. The CDR3 sequence: CASSPHPGRRWLGGQFF. The CDR3 bases are TGTGCCAGCAGTCCCCATCCCGGGAGGCGGTGGCTTGGGGGGCAGTTCTTC.

V and J are TRBV4-2 and TRBJ2-2, with D possibly being TRBD2 (7 bases). This CDR3 spans 17 amino acids. The V gene's germline CDR1 is LGHNA and CDR2 YNFKEQ. Trimming took 4 bases from V and 4 from J, leaving 19 bases between them. The DNA for the CDR3 is TGTGCCAGCAGCCCGCGTGGGGGGCCGGGAGGCACCGGGGAGCTGTTTTTT. Its translation: CASSPRGGPGGTGELFF.

The V call is TRBV4-2, the J call TRBJ1-1; the match to TRBD1 covers 8 bases. Germline-derived CDR1 and CDR2 are LGHNA and YNFKEQ. J lost 1 base, V lost 3 bases, and 7 bases had no gene match. The CDR3 loop spans 16 amino acids. In DNA, the CDR3 is TGTGCCAGCAGCCATCTATCCGGGACAGGGAACACTGAAGCTTTCTTT. Translated, it gives CASSHLSGTGNTEAFF.

The chain couples TRBV18 to TRBJ1-1, with TRBD1 identical over 8 bases. CDR1 and CDR2 from the germline V gene are KGHSH and LQKENI. V lost 3 bases and J lost 4; bases outside the gene matches: 1. The CDR3 sequence is 13 residues long. This CDR3 is CASSPDRGTEAFF. Written as DNA, the CDR3 is TGTGCCAGCTCACCTGACAGGGGCACTGAAGCTTTCTTT.

V usage is TRBV30 and J usage is TRBJ1-5; 8 positions agree with TRBD1. V dropped 1 base and J dropped 5; count of bases not matched to a gene: 10. The CDR3 consists of 16 residues. CDR1 is GTSNPN and CDR2 is SVGIG in the germline V gene (reference sequence). CDR3 amino acids: CAWSEGQAAPYQPQHF. Here the CDR3 DNA reads TGTGCCTGGAGTGAGGGACAGGCAGCCCCATATCAGCCCCAGCATTTT.

The chain has TRBV10-1 and TRBJ1-5, with D hard to call. Trimming took 2 bases from V and 0 from J, leaving 5 bases between them. Germline-derived CDR1 and CDR2 are WNHNN and SYGVQD (reference sequence). There are 14 residues in the CDR3. As DNA, the CDR3 is TGCGCCAGCAGTGAGGAGGATAGCAATCAGCCCCAGCATTTT. Translated: CASSEEDSNQPQHF.

The chain employs TRBV6-2 or TRBV6-3 and TRBJ2-5; 9 positions agree with TRBD2. The junction had 12 bases not matched to a gene; V was cut back by 6 bases and J by 4 bases. The V gene's germline CDR1 is MNHEY and CDR2 SVGEGT. CDR3 length: 16 amino acids. For the CDR3, the DNA is TGTGCCAGCAGCTCCCTTTCGCGGGAGGGCCGAGAGACCCAGTACTTC. Encoded protein: CASSSLSREGRETQYF.

The chain is built from TRBV6-6 and TRBJ2-5, with 8 positions matching TRBD2. Germline V lookup: CDR1 MNHNY, CDR2 SVGAGI (reference sequence). The V segment lost 7 bases and the J segment 1 base; nucleotides outside the gene matches: 5. CDR3 length: 14 amino acids. CDR3 sequence (DNA): TGTGCCAGCACCCCACTAGCGGTCCAAGAGACCCAGTACTTC. The encoded protein is CASTPLAVQETQYF.

V and J are TRBV30 and TRBJ2-7, with 8 bases matching TRBD1. V was clipped by 0 bases and J by 3 bases; unmatched bases: 4. CDR1 GTSNPN and CDR2 SVGIG come from the germline V gene (reference sequence). The CDR3 is 14 amino acids. The DNA for the CDR3 is TGTGCCTGGAGTGTAGGCGGGACAGGCTACGAGCAGTACTTC. Translating gives CAWSVGGTGYEQYF.

CDR3 loop: CASSGGQEAQVSEQYF. The CDR3 coding sequence is TGTGCCAGCAGTGGTGGACAGGAGGCGCAGGTGAGCGAGCAGTACTTC. This sequence joins TRBV6-1 and TRBJ2-7; 7 positions agree with TRBD1. This CDR3 has 16 amino acids. Germline V CDR1 and CDR2: MNHNS, SASEGT. The V and J ends lost 4 bases and 6 bases, in that order; junction bases with no gene match: 15.

This chain uses TRBV4-1 with TRBJ1-1; weak D call: TRBD1 (6 bases). The length of the CDR3 is 18 residues. The V and J ends lost 4 bases and 1 base respectively, with 22 bases between them. Germline V lookup: CDR1 MGHRA, CDR2 YSYEKL. The CDR3 sequence: CASSPLTGRRPANTEAFF. CDR3 nucleotide sequence: TGCGCCAGCAGCCCATTGACAGGCCGTCGGCCCGCGAACACTGAAGCTTTCTTT.

The CDR3 bases are TGCAGTGCTGGATTTAGCGGGAGGGTTGGCAATGAGCAGTTCTTC. This gives the protein CSAGFSGRVGNEQFF. The chain recombines TRBV20-1 with TRBJ2-1, with 11 bases fitting TRBD2. Losses at the gene ends were 5 bases for V and 6 bases for J; bases not matched to a gene: 9. Germline CDR1 reads DFQATT; CDR2 reads SNEGSKA (reference sequence). The CDR3 is made up of 15 amino acids.

The chain recombines TRBV28 with TRBJ1-4; the D gene is possibly TRBD1 (6 bases). V gave up 8 bases and J gave up 10 bases, with 20 bases separating them. Germline lookup yields CDR1 MDHEN and CDR2 SYDVKM. The CDR3 runs 14 residues. CDR3 protein: CASQGFPGAGKLFF. As DNA, the CDR3 is TGTGCCAGCCAGGGCTTCCCGGGGGCAGGAAAACTGTTTTTT.

The chain recombines TRBV14 with TRBJ2-1, with unresolved D. V was clipped by 0 bases and J by 0 bases, with 21 bases between them. CDR3 length: 20 amino acids. Germline V lookup: CDR1 SGHDN, CDR2 FVKESK. The CDR3 DNA reads as TGTGCCAGCAGCCAAGATTTAGGTTCGAGTCAGTTCACCTCCTACAATGAGCAGTTCTTC. This gives the protein CASSQDLGSSQFTSYNEQFF. Full variable domain (missing parts from reference TRBV14 and TRBJ2-1): EAGVTQFPSHSVIEKGQTVTLRCDPISGHDNLYWYRRVMGKEIKFLLHFVKESKQDESGMPNNRFLAERTGGTYSTLKVQPAELEDSGVYFCASSQDLGSSQFTSYNEQFFGPGTRLTVL.

V usage is TRBV10-3 and J usage is TRBJ1-1, with D perhaps matching TRBD1 (6 bases). Germline V gene sequence: CDR1 ENHRY, CDR2 SYGVKD. This CDR3 has 13 amino acids. The ends were cut back, 3 bases at V and 1 base at J, with 6 bases in the middle. CDR3 in DNA: TGTGCCATCAGTGACAGGGGGAACACTGAAGCTTTCTTT. As protein: CAISDRGNTEAFF.

The genes are TRBV2 and TRBJ2-2, with 9 bases fitting TRBD1. V lost 2 bases, J lost 5 bases, and 3 bases stayed unmatched. The CDR3 covers 15 residues. The germline V gene encodes CDR1 SNHLY and CDR2 FYNNEI. The chain's CDR3 is CASSEWGQGTGELFF. CDR3 bases: TGTGCCAGCAGTGAATGGGGACAGGGTACCGGGGAGCTGTTTTTT.

The chain employs TRBV4-2 and TRBJ2-1; D call uncertain. The germline CDR1 and CDR2 sequences are LGHNA and YNFKEQ. V lost 0 bases to trimming and J lost 8 bases, with 11 bases between them. The CDR3 loop spans 14 amino acids. The CDR3 region is CASSQELLRDEQFF. CDR3 coding DNA: TGTGCCAGCAGCCAAGAGCTACTTCGGGATGAGCAGTTCTTC.

This clonotype came up once. The chain is built from TRBV7-2 and TRBJ2-5; the match to TRBD1 covers 8 bases. Losses at the gene ends were 3 bases for V and 3 bases for J; bases not matched to a gene: 3. Germline V gene lookup returns CDR1 SGHTA and CDR2 FQGNSA. The CDR3 extends over 14 amino acids. The CDR3 DNA is TGTGCCAGCAGCTTGAACAGGGGGGAAGAGACCCAGTACTTC. Its translation: CASSLNRGEETQYF.

The J gene is TRBJ1-2, the V gene TRBV4-3, with D unresolved. Trimming took off 3 bases at V and 3 bases at J, with 8 bases between the two ends. Germline loops: CDR1 LGHNA, CDR2 YSLEER. This CDR3 region has 13 residues. This CDR3 is CASSQGMDYGYTF. In DNA, the CDR3 is TGCGCCAGCAGCCAGGGTATGGACTATGGCTACACCTTC.